This TCR beta chain is from a study of blood T cell repertoires in COVID-19 (dated by TCRdb to 2018 to 2020). At the level of the whole study: Samples covering the acute and convalescent phases of COVID-19 were provided by collaborators in the United States, Italy and Spain. The material from the prospective study consisted of cDNA or gDNA derived from T cells, B-cell-depleted T cells, or PBMCs. Subjects who had been exposed to COVID-19, were actively infected with it, or had recovered from it provided the deeply sampled blood TCRbeta repertoires that made up the dataset. The repertoires were released in a freely available public database meant as a resource for research on the immune response to SARS-CoV-2. Samples came from the ongoing ImmuneRACE study (first 160 participants) plus 1,254 subjects from 6 global collaborators. Nearly every sample came with metadata listing a de-identified subject ID, COVID-19 status, age in years and sex. HLA class I and class II types, where available, came from metadata supplied by the sample provider rather than from assay-based typing.

Concerning this clone itself: The target of this receptor is not known. Qualities for individual bases were not recorded, and no much larger clone is one base off.

At one collaborating source in Seattle, patients were enrolled during active infection and were followed longitudinally through the course of disease. Collaborating institutions collected whole blood in K2EDTA tubes following their own protocols. Collaborator samples were shipped for TCRbeta analysis as frozen whole blood, isolated PBMCs, or DNA extracted from either sample type. TCRbeta CDR3 regions were amplified from genomic DNA using the immunoSEQ Assay, a bias-controlled multiplex PCR. Under the source paper's analysis protocol: The number of nucleated cells in each sample was estimated from the amplification of reference gene primers within the assay. Sequence reads were collapsed and filtered to measure the absolute abundance of every unique TCRbeta CDR3 rearrangement. Productive Simpson clonality was computed per sample as the square root of Simpson's diversity index over productive rearrangements. TCRdb provides this immuneACCESS table in a form limited to in-frame rearrangements. Some clones are lacking; in checked studies, under half of them reflect an unresolved V gene, and why the rest are absent is not known. V, J and clone size derive from that table, while D and trimming were established from the DNA sequence. The sample table shows some 300,000 clones, and approximately 86% are seen once. The top ten hold approximately 14% of the sample.

What the work shows at the level of the full study, not this receptor alone: How much clinical and demographic metadata was included differed by source and by participant, and the metadata was provided uncurated.

The CDR3 runs 14 residues from the cysteine to the phenylalanine. The only DNA kept is the CDR3, 42 bases in frame from the first base. Trimming takes 5 bases from V and 4 bases from J, and the germline ends sit 11 bases apart. Sequences SGHTA (CDR1) and FQGNSA (CDR2) are obtained from the germline V gene. This TCR derives from a woman between 65 and 79 years old with COVID-19, enrolled during active disease. Input material: peripheral blood. The chain employs TRBV7-2 and TRBJ1-4; the D segment cannot be called with confidence. The nucleotide sequence reads as follows: TGTGCCAGCAGCCAGCGACGGGTTAATGAAAAACTGTTTTTT. Translated, this is CASSQRRVNEKLFF.